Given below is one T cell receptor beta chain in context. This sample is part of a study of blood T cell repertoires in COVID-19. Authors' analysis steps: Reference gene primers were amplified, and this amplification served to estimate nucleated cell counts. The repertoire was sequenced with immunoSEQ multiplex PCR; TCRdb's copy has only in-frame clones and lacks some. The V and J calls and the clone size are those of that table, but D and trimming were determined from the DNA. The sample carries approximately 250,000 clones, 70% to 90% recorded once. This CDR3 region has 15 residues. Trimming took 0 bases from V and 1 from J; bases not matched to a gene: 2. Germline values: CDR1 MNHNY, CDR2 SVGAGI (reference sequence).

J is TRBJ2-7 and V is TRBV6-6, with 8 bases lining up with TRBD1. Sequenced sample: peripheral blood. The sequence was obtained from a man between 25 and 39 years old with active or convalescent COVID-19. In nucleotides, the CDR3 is TGTGCCAGCAGTTACTCAGACAGGGGTTCCTACGAGCAGTACTTC. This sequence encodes CASSYSDRGSYEQYF.